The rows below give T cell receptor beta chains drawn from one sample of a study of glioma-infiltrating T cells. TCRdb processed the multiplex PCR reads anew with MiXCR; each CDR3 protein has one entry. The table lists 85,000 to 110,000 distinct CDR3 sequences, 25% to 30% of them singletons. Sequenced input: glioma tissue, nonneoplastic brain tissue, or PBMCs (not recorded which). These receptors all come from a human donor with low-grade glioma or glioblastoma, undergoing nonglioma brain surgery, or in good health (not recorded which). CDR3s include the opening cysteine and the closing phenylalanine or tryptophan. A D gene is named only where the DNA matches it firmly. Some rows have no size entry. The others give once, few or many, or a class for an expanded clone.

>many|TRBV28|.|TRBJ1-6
TGTGCCAGCAGTCCCCGACAGAACAACTCACCCCTCCACTTT
CASSPRQNNSPLHF
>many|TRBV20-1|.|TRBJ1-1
TGCAGTGCTAGAGCGATAGGGCAAGCTTTCTTT
CSARAIGQAFF
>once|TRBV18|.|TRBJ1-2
TGTGCCAGATCACCACCAGGGATTGAGTATGGCTACACCTTC
CARSPPGIEYGYTF
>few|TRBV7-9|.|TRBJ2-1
TGTGCCAGCAGCCCTAGCTCCTACAATGAGCAGTTCTTC
CASSPSSYNEQFF
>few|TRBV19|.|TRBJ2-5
TGTGCCAGTAGCCGACAGGGACTGGGGCGAGAGACCCAGTACTTC
CASSRQGLGRETQYF
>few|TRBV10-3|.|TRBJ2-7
TGTGCCATCAACGAGGAGATGACCTACGAGCAGTACTTC
CAINEEMTYEQYF
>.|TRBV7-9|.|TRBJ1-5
TGTGCCAGCAGCTTAGGGCCAGCAAGCAATCAGCCCCAGCATTTT
CASSLGPASNQPQHF
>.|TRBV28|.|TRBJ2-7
.
CASSFYICSARGGLADQETQYF
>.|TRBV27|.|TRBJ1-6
TGTGGCAGCACAGGCGTCTCCTCCTATAATTCACCACTCCACTTT
CGSTGVSSYNSPLHF
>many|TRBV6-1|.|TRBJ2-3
TGTGCCAGCTGGGACAACGGGTCCCGTCCTGTAATGAGCACAGATACGCAGTATTTT
CASWDNGSRPVMSTDTQYF
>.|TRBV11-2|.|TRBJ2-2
TGTGCCAGCAGACCACCTGAAAACGAAGTCGGGGAGCTGTTTTTT
CASRPPENEVGELFF
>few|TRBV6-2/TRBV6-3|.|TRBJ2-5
TGTGTCAGCAGTTACGCGGCGGGGAGACTGCAGACCCAGTACTTC
CVSSYAAGRLQTQYF
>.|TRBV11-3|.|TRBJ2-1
TGTGCCAGCAGCCCGAACAGGTATGAGCAGTTCTTC
CASSPNRYEQFF
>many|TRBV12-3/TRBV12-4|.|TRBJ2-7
TGTGCCAGCAGTGCCGACAGCCGAAGCTCCTACGAGCAGTACTTC
CASSADSRSSYEQYF
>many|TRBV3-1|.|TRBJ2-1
TGTGCCAGCAGGACGTACAATGAGCAGTTCTTC
CASRTYNEQFF
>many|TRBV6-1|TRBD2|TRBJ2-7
TGTGCCAGCAGTATGACTAGCGGGCGTTACGAGCAGTACTTC
CASSMTSGRYEQYF
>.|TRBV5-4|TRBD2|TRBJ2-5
TGTGCCAGCAGCTTTAGCGGGGTAGGAGAGACCCAGTACTTC
CASSFSGVGETQYF
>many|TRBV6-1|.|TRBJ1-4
TGTGCCAGCAGCCCCGCCGGGCGCCTCAATGAAAAACTGTTTTTT
CASSPAGRLNEKLFF